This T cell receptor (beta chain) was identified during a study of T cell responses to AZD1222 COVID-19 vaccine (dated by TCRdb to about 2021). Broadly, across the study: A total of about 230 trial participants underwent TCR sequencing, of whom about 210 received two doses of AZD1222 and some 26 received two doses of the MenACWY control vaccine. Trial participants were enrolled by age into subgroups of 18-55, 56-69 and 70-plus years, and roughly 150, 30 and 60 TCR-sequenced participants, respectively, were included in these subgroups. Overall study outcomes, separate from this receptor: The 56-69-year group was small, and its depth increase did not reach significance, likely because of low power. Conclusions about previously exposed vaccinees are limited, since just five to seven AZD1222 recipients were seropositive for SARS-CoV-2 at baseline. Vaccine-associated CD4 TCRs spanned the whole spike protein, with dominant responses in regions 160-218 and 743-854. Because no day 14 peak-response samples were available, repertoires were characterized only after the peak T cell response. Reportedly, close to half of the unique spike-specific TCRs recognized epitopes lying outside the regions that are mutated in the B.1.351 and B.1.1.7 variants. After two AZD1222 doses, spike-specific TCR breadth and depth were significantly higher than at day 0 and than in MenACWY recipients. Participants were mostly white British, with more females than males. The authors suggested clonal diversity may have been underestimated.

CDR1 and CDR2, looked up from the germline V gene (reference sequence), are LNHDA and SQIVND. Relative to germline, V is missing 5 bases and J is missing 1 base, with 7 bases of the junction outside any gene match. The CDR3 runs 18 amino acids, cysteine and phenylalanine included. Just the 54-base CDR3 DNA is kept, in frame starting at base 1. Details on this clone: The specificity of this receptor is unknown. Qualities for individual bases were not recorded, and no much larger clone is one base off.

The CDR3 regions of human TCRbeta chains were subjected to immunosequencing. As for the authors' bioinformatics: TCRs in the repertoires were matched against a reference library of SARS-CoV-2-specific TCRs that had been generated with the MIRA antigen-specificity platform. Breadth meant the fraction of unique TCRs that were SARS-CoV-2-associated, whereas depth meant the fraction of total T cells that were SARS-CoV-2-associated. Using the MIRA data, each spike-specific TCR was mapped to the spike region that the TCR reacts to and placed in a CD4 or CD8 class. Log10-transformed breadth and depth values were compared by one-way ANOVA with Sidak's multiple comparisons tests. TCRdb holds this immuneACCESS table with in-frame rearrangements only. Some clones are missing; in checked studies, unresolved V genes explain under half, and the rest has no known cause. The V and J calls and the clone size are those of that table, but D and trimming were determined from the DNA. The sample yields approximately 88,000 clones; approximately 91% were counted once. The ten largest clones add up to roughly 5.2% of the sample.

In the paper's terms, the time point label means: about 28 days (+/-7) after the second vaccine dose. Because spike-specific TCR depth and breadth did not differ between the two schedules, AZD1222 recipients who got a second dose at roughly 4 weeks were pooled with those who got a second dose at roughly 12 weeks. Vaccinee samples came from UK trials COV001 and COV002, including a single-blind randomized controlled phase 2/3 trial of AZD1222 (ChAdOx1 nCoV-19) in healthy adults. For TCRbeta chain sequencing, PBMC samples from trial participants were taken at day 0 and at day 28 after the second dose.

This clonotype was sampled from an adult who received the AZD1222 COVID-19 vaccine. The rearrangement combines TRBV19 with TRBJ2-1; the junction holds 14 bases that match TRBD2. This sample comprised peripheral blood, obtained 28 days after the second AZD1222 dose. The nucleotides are TGTGCCAGTAGTCATGGGACTAGCGGGGGCCTTTCCTACAATGAGCAGTTCTTC. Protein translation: CASSHGTSGGLSYNEQFF.